The 15 T cell receptor beta chains below come from one sample, sequenced in a study of T cell responses to AZD1222 COVID-19 vaccine. TCRdb's table, derived via immunoSEQ multiplex PCR, lists solely in-frame clones and lacks some. The sample yields 75,000 to 90,000 clones, approximately 89% seen once. Sequencing used peripheral blood, obtained 28 days after the second AZD1222 dose. Source of these receptors: an adult who received the AZD1222 COVID-19 vaccine.

The V call is TRBV11-3, the J call TRBJ2-2; 7 bases are shared with TRBD1. The CDR3 has 19 residues. The V gene end was trimmed by 1 base and the J gene end by 0 bases; junction bases not matched to a gene: 11. Germline V gives CDR1 SGHNT, CDR2 YENEEA. The CDR3 loop is CASSLGAGQETSNTGELFF. The CDR3 region has the DNA TGTGCCAGCAGCTTAGGAGCAGGACAGGAGACTTCGAACACCGGGGAGCTGTTTTTT.

The chain is built from TRBV28 and TRBJ2-7; possible D gene TRBD2, 7 bases. The V end was cut by 2 bases, the J end by 4 bases, with 12 bases between. This CDR3 contains 14 residues. From germline, CDR1 is MDHEN and CDR2 SYDVKM. Here the CDR3 DNA reads TGTGCCAGCAGTTTAGCGGGGGCATCGTACGAGCAGTACTTC. This sequence encodes CASSLAGASYEQYF.

This chain joins TRBV11-2 and TRBJ2-5; no firm D call. V lost 0 bases, J lost 7 bases, and 18 bases lay in between. CDR1 is SGHAT and CDR2 is FQNNGV in the germline V gene. The length of the CDR3 is 16 residues. CDR3 residues: CASSLDVHRTSRTQYF. The CDR3 nucleotides are TGTGCCAGCAGCTTAGATGTCCACCGGACGTCAAGGACCCAGTACTTC.

The chain has TRBV9 and TRBJ2-2; weak D call: TRBD2 (6 bases). V lost 2 bases, J lost 6 bases, and 14 bases lay in between. The CDR3 extends over 15 amino acids. Germline assignment: CDR1 SGDLS and CDR2 YYNGEE. As DNA, the CDR3 is TGTGCCAGCAGCGTCGGAGGGCGGGCAGCCGGGGAGCTGTTTTTT. Encoded protein: CASSVGGRAAGELFF.

The J gene is TRBJ1-1, the V gene TRBV9; 8 bases line up with TRBD1. CDR1 is SGDLS, CDR2 YYNGEE, per germline. Trimming at V came to 0 bases and at J to 1 base, leaving 2 bases not matched to a gene. This CDR3 has 15 amino acids. This chain's CDR3 is CASSVDGQGNTEAFF. Written as DNA, the CDR3 is TGTGCCAGCAGCGTAGACGGACAGGGGAACACTGAAGCTTTCTTT.

This chain uses TRBV5-4 with TRBJ2-3; maybe TRBD2 (6 bases). The CDR3 is 15 amino acids. V lost 5 bases, J lost 3 bases, and 16 bases lay in between. The V gene's germline CDR1 is SGHNT and CDR2 YYREEE (reference sequence). The chain's CDR3 is CASSFRLEGTDTQYF. CDR3 bases: TGTGCCAGCAGTTTCAGACTAGAAGGGACAGATACGCAGTATTTT.

The chain has TRBV7-3 and TRBJ1-2; D is uncertain. This CDR3 is 14 amino acids long. Trimming stripped 1 base from V and 2 bases from J, with 8 bases between. From germline, CDR1 is SGHTA and CDR2 FQGTGA. CDR3 sequence: CASSLNRENYGYTF. The CDR3 nucleotides read TGTGCCAGCAGCTTAAACCGAGAAAACTATGGCTACACCTTC.

The V call is TRBV5-1, the J call TRBJ2-3; D unclear. CDR1 and CDR2 from the germline V gene are SGHRS and YFSETQ. The CDR3 is 12 residues long. Trimming took off 0 bases at V and 5 bases at J, with 4 bases between the two ends. The CDR3 region has the DNA TGCGCCAGCAGCTTGGTGGGAGATACGCAGTATTTT. Translation: CASSLVGDTQYF. Drawing the rest from reference TRBV5-1 and TRBJ2-3, the complete variable domain is KAGVTQTPRYLIKTRGQQVTLSCSPISGHRSVSWYQQTPGQGLQFLFEYFSETQRNKGNFPGRFSGRQFSNSRSEMNVSTLELGDSALYLCASSLVGDTQYFGPGTRLTVL.

The gene calls are TRBV2 and TRBJ2-3, with D maybe TRBD2 (6 bases). The CDR3 covers 14 residues. Germline loops: CDR1 SNHLY, CDR2 FYNNEI. V was cut by 10 bases and J by 3 bases, with 17 bases left in between. The CDR3 protein is CATQVGGGTDTQYF. CDR3 coding DNA: TGTGCCACCCAGGTCGGGGGTGGTACAGATACGCAGTATTTT. Using reference TRBV2 and TRBJ2-3 for the parts outside the CDR3, the full variable domain is EPEVTQTPSHQVTQMGQEVILRCVPISNHLYFYWYRQILGQKVEFLVSFYNNEISEKSEIFDDQFSVERPDGSNFTLKIRSTKLEDSAMYFCATQVGGGTDTQYFGPGTRLTVL.

This chain connects TRBV28 to TRBJ1-2; possible D gene TRBD1, 5 bases. Per germline, CDR1 MDHEN and CDR2 SYDVKM. The CDR3 covers 14 residues. V lost 10 bases and J lost 3, with 18 bases in between. Here the CDR3 DNA reads TGTGCCACCACATCCAATCGGGGCGACTATGGCTACACCTTC. Translation gives CATTSNRGDYGYTF.

The rearrangement links TRBV5-1 to TRBJ2-7; 7 nucleotides agree with TRBD2. Germline loops: CDR1 SGHRS, CDR2 YFSETQ. CDR3 length equals 16 residues. V lost 0 bases and J lost 5; bases outside the gene matches: 11. The CDR3 nucleotides read TGCGCCAGCAGCTTGGTGCGCGGGAGCAATACCCACGAGCAGTACTTC. Translating it yields CASSLVRGSNTHEQYF.

This chain links TRBV19 with TRBJ2-3, with D possibly TRBD2 on 6 matching bases. Trimming shortened V by 5 bases and J by 4 bases, and 13 bases separated the two germline ends. This CDR3 spans 14 amino acids. Germline-derived CDR1 and CDR2 are LNHDA and SQIVND (reference sequence). The CDR3 is CASSPRDFSDTQYF. CDR3 DNA sequence: TGTGCCAGTAGTCCCCGGGACTTCTCAGATACGCAGTATTTT.

The count of this clone is one. The chain has TRBV19 and TRBJ2-5, with 9 nucleotides matching TRBD2. J gave up 2 bases and V 6 bases, and 13 bases lay outside the gene matches. In germline, CDR1 is LNHDA, CDR2 SQIVND (reference sequence). The length of the CDR3 is 17 residues. The CDR3 coding sequence is TGTGCCAGTAGCCCGGATCCGCCTAGCGGGATACAAGAGACCCAGTACTTC. Its protein is CASSPDPPSGIQETQYF.

This chain uses TRBV6-2 or TRBV6-3 with TRBJ1-5; possible D gene TRBD1, 5 bases. Germline V gene lookup returns CDR1 MNHEY and CDR2 SVGEGT. This CDR3 region has 14 residues. V was clipped by 6 bases and J by 6 bases, with 15 bases between them. This CDR3 reads CASSPPGDGQPQHF. CDR3 sequence (DNA): TGTGCCAGCAGCCCCCCGGGGGACGGTCAGCCCCAGCATTTT.

The chain joins TRBV24-1 to TRBJ2-1, with 12 bases lining up with TRBD2. Trimming took 4 bases from V and 4 from J; bases not matched to a gene: 1. This CDR3 has 15 residues. CDR1 is KGHDR, CDR2 SFDVKD, per germline. CDR3 loop: CATSEGTSGYNEQFF. The CDR3 DNA follows: TGTGCCACCAGTGAAGGGACTAGCGGGTACAATGAGCAGTTCTTC.